The 24 T cell receptor beta chains below all came from one sample that was sequenced in a study of cytomegalovirus exposure and HLA in healthy donors. PCR involved 60 Vbeta and 13 Jbeta primers. The assay was immunoSEQ multiplex PCR, and TCRdb's table has in-frame clones only and misses some. The table has fewer than 100,000 clones, about four fifths seen once. The specimen sequenced was PBMCs. These receptors were obtained from a woman aged 40 to 50 in good health and CMV-seronegative.

The genes are TRBV10-3 and TRBJ2-7; the D gene is possibly TRBD1 (6 bases). V was clipped by 0 bases and J by 2 bases, with 14 bases between them. Germline-derived CDR1 and CDR2 are ENHRY and SYGVKD. The CDR3 runs 16 residues. This chain's CDR3 is CAISESGPGHTYEQYF. The CDR3 DNA reads TGTGCCATCAGTGAGTCGGGCCCGGGACACACCTACGAGCAGTACTTC.

This sequence joins TRBV7-9 and TRBJ2-1, with 9 bases aligning to TRBD2. This CDR3 comprises 14 residues. V lost 5 bases and J lost 7; bases outside the gene matches: 6. The V gene's germline CDR1 is SEHNR and CDR2 FQNEAQ (reference sequence). CDR3 sequence reads: CASSAGLALNEQFF. As DNA, the CDR3 is TGTGCCAGCAGCGCCGGACTAGCGCTAAATGAGCAGTTCTTC.

The V gene is TRBV7-2, the J gene TRBJ1-6; D is unclear. Germline V CDR1 and CDR2: SGHTA, FQGNSA. The CDR3 runs to 15 residues. Trimming removed 6 bases from V and 8 bases from J, with 17 bases in between. The CDR3 nucleotides read TGTGCCAGCAGTCTGAGAAGCCTCACGGATTCACCCCTCCACTTT. Its protein product is CASSLRSLTDSPLHF.

The chain couples TRBV27 to TRBJ2-3; 8 bases line up with TRBD2. The CDR3 spans 15 residues. Looked up from germline, CDR1 is MNHEY and CDR2 is SMNVEV (reference sequence). V lost 8 bases, J lost 6 bases, and 13 bases stayed unmatched. The CDR3 nucleotides are TGTGCCAGCGGGGTTCACGGGGGGGTGTCGGATACGCAGTATTTT. This encodes CASGVHGGVSDTQYF.

The CDR3 loop is CASRQGGAKGEKLFF. The CDR3, as DNA: TGTGCCAGCAGACAAGGGGGCGCGAAGGGTGAAAAACTGTTTTTT. The chain recombines TRBV6-1 with TRBJ1-4; TRBD1 matches at 7 bases. Germline V CDR1 and CDR2: MNHNS, SASEGT. The CDR3 contains 15 residues. With 6 bases clipped from V and 7 bases from J, the junction kept 11 bases outside the gene matches.

The CDR3 loop reads CAWAGQGAFSSYNEQFF. The DNA of the CDR3 is TGTGCCTGGGCAGGACAGGGGGCCTTCAGCTCCTACAATGAGCAGTTCTTC. The V call is TRBV30, the J call TRBJ2-1; 11 bases are shared with TRBD1. Germline V gene lookup returns CDR1 GTSNPN and CDR2 SVGIG (reference sequence). This CDR3 comprises 17 residues. Losses at the gene ends were 5 bases for V and 0 bases for J; bases not matched to a gene: 9.

The rearrangement uses TRBV19 and TRBJ1-5, with D possibly being TRBD1 (6 bases). Germline lookup yields CDR1 LNHDA and CDR2 SQIVND (reference sequence). The V end lost 5 bases, the J end lost 3 bases, and 11 bases lay between the germline ends. This CDR3 has 14 residues. This CDR3 is CASSPQGINQPQHF. CDR3 nucleotide sequence: TGTGCCAGTAGTCCTCAGGGGATCAATCAGCCCCAGCATTTT.

This clone was counted ten times or more. V usage is TRBV2 and J usage is TRBJ1-2, with 10 bases fitting TRBD1. J was trimmed by 2 bases and V by 6 bases; bases with no gene match: 6. CDR1 is SNHLY and CDR2 is FYNNEI in the germline V gene. The CDR3 totals 15 residues. CDR3 loop: CASSAGQGGNYGYTF. The CDR3 coding sequence is TGTGCCAGCAGCGCCGGACAGGGGGGCAACTATGGCTACACCTTC.

This chain connects TRBV7-3 to TRBJ2-6, with D unclear. V gave up 5 bases and J gave up 0 bases, with 11 bases separating them. This CDR3 is 16 amino acids long. Germline V gene data show CDR1 as SGHTA and CDR2 as FQGTGA. DNA for the CDR3: TGTGCCAGCAGCGCCTGGTACAACTCTGGGGCCAACGTCCTGACTTTC. Translating gives CASSAWYNSGANVLTF. The entire variable domain, with the rest obtained from reference TRBV7-3 and TRBJ2-6, is as follows: GAGVSQTPSNKVTEKGKYVELRCDPISGHTALYWYRQSLGQGPEFLIYFQGTGAADDSGLPNDRFFAVRPEGSVSTLKIQRTERGDSAVYLCASSAWYNSGANVLTFGAGSRLTVL.

The V and J genes are TRBV5-6 and TRBJ1-2, with TRBD1 matching over 9 bases. The CDR3 totals 15 residues. Germline lookup yields CDR1 SGHDT and CDR2 YYEEEE. The J segment lost 7 bases and the V segment lost 4 bases, leaving 11 bases of the junction unmatched. This CDR3 reads CASSLPVQGAGGYTF. The CDR3 DNA reads as TGTGCCAGCAGCCTGCCCGTACAGGGGGCGGGTGGCTACACCTTC.

This sequence joins TRBV6-5 and TRBJ1-5; possibly TRBD1 for D (5 bases). V dropped 6 bases and J dropped 9 bases, with 21 bases sitting between them. This CDR3 region has 15 residues. From germline, CDR1 is MNHEY and CDR2 SVGAGI. This CDR3 is CASSGTSSGSRPQHF. The CDR3 coding sequence is TGTGCCAGCAGCGGGACTTCCTCGGGATCGCGGCCCCAGCATTTT.

This chain uses TRBV7-2 with TRBJ1-2, with 7 bases that match TRBD1. The V segment lost 1 base and the J segment 8 bases; nucleotides outside the gene matches: 7. This CDR3 has 14 amino acids. The V gene's germline CDR1 is SGHTA and CDR2 FQGNSA. CDR3 region: CASSLETGINGYTF. CDR3 bases: TGTGCCAGCAGCTTAGAGACAGGGATTAACGGCTACACCTTC.

CDR3 DNA sequence: TGTGCCAGCAGTGGAGACTCAGGGGTGCGCAATCAGCCCCAGCATTTT. Its translation: CASSGDSGVRNQPQHF. The V gene is TRBV6-1, the J gene TRBJ1-5; tentatively, D is TRBD1 (6 bases). Trimming removed 4 bases from V and 2 bases from J, with 15 bases in between. Germline lookup yields CDR1 MNHNS and CDR2 SASEGT. The CDR3 is 16 residues long.

J is TRBJ1-4 and V is TRBV5-1, with D possibly being TRBD1 (6 bases). V shed 5 bases and J shed 7 bases, with 18 bases lying between them. This CDR3 spans 15 amino acids. Germline V lookup: CDR1 SGHRS, CDR2 YFSETQ. The CDR3 nucleotides read TGCGCCAGCAGTGAAGAAAGGGGGTTAGGTGAAAAACTGTTTTTT. Amino acid sequence: CASSEERGLGEKLFF.

The chain carries TRBV7-9 and TRBJ1-1; 7 positions agree with TRBD1. Germline V gene sequence: CDR1 SEHNR, CDR2 FQNEAQ (reference sequence). The CDR3 contains 14 residues. The junction had 6 bases not matched to a gene; V was cut back by 3 bases and J by 5 bases. For the CDR3, the DNA is TGTGCCAGCAGCTTTGAGCAGGGGGTGACTGAAGCTTTCTTT. This gives the protein CASSFEQGVTEAFF.

V gene TRBV6-5 combines with J gene TRBJ1-4, with D possibly TRBD1 on 6 matching bases. V dropped 6 bases and J dropped 6 bases, with 17 bases sitting between them. This CDR3 contains 15 residues. CDR1 is MNHEY and CDR2 is SVGAGI in the germline V gene. The chain's CDR3 is CASRAGGAGDEKLFF. The CDR3 DNA sequence: TGTGCCAGCAGAGCTGGGGGCGCTGGGGATGAAAAACTGTTTTTT.

This clone was recorded only once. V usage is TRBV18 and J usage is TRBJ1-1; 9 bases line up with TRBD1. CDR1 KGHSH and CDR2 LQKENI come from the germline V gene. V lost 3 bases and J lost 1; bases outside the gene matches: 6. The CDR3 extends over 16 amino acids. CDR3 sequence reads: CASSPGQGRANTEAFF. In DNA form, the CDR3 reads TGTGCCAGCTCACCGGGACAGGGCAGGGCGAACACTGAAGCTTTCTTT.

The rearrangement uses TRBV28 and TRBJ2-5; TRBD2 matches 14 bases. The end of the DNA aligns better with TRBJ2-7, so the J call may be wrong. The CDR3 spans 15 residues. Germline V gene data show CDR1 as MDHEN and CDR2 as SYDVKM. CDR3 protein: CASSLRLAGGNEQYF. In DNA form, the CDR3 reads TGTGCCAGCAGTTTAAGACTAGCGGGGGGGAACGAGCAGTACTTC.

The CDR3 loop is CASSLNFVTGGTNEKLFF. The CDR3 region has the DNA TGTGCCAGCAGCTTAAATTTTGTGACAGGGGGCACTAATGAAAAACTGTTTTTT. The J gene is TRBJ1-4, the V gene TRBV7-6; 10 bases fit TRBD1. The CDR3 spans 18 residues. V was pared by 2 bases and J by 2 bases, with 8 bases of the junction left unmatched. Germline V gives CDR1 SGHVS, CDR2 FNYEAQ.

This clone was observed a single time. The chain has TRBV18 and TRBJ2-2; 9 nucleotides match TRBD1. Unmatched junction bases numbered 2, after V lost 5 bases and J lost 1 base. CDR3 length: 15 residues. CDR1 KGHSH and CDR2 LQKENI come from the germline V gene. This chain's CDR3 is CASSSTGGNTGELFF. CDR3 nucleotides: TGTGCCAGCTCATCGACAGGGGGGAACACCGGGGAGCTGTTTTTT.

The chain carries TRBV5-1 and TRBJ2-1, with D unclear. The germline V and J ends were trimmed by 0 bases and 0 bases, with 10 bases remaining between them. The germline gives CDR1 SGHRS, CDR2 YFSETQ. The CDR3 extends over 16 amino acids. The CDR3 is CASSLGEAASYNEQFF. The CDR3 DNA follows: TGCGCCAGCAGCTTGGGTGAAGCTGCCTCCTACAATGAGCAGTTCTTC.

The V and J genes are TRBV6-1 and TRBJ1-4, with D possibly TRBD1 on 6 matching bases. CDR3 length: 11 amino acids. Germline V lookup: CDR1 MNHNS, CDR2 SASEGT. V was clipped by 1 base and J by 14 bases, with 8 bases between them. Here the CDR3 DNA reads TGTGCCAGCAGTGAAGAGGGGGGGCTGTTTTTT. Its translation: CASSEEGGLFF.

The CDR3 coding sequence is TGTGCCTGGACATTGGGGGCTGGCTACGAGCAGTACTTC. It translates to CAWTLGAGYEQYF. V and J are TRBV30 and TRBJ2-7, with D possibly matching TRBD1 (6 bases). Germline CDR1 reads GTSNPN; CDR2 reads SVGIG (reference sequence). The CDR3 is 13 residues long. Trimming pared 4 bases from V and 3 bases from J, leaving 13 bases between.

The chain employs TRBV12-5 and TRBJ1-5; D not certain. Germline V CDR1 and CDR2: LGHNT, FRNRAP. V shed 0 bases and J shed 2 bases, with 8 bases lying between them. The CDR3 is made up of 15 amino acids. As DNA, the CDR3 is TGTGCTAGTGGTTTGGTAGCGAGTGGCAATCAGCCCCAGCATTTT. It translates to CASGLVASGNQPQHF. The entire variable domain, with the rest obtained from reference TRBV12-5 and TRBJ1-5, is as follows: DARVTQTPRHKVTEMGQEVTMRCQPILGHNTVFWYRQTMMQGLELLAYFRNRAPLDDSGMPKDRFSAEMPDATLATLKIQPSEPRDSAVYFCASGLVASGNQPQHFGDGTRLSIL.